These 2 T cell receptor beta chains were sequenced from one sample in a study of beta chain features in type 1 diabetes. Of the isolated RNA, all was reverse transcribed, and so the sequenced material was expressed TCRB transcripts. Assay: immunoSEQ multiplex PCR; the TCRdb copy retains only in-frame clones and omits some. Of around 600,000 clones listed, around an eighth were seen once; the top ten hold 0.095% to 0.15%. Their antigen targets remain unknown. Study observations and caveats: For Type 1 diabetes patients, all four CD4+ subsets carried TCRB CDR3s that were moderately but significantly shorter.

Input material: naive CD4+ T cells from blood. These TCRs come from a man aged 30 to 39 with type 1 diabetes.

The gene calls are TRBV7-9 and TRBJ1-2; possible D gene TRBD1, 5 bases. The V end was cut by 5 bases, the J end by 5 bases, with 12 bases between. The CDR3 runs to 13 residues. Per germline, CDR1 SEHNR and CDR2 FQNEAQ (reference sequence). As DNA, the CDR3 is TGTGCCAGCAGCCCCGGGACGGGTTATGGCTACACCTTC. This codes for CASSPGTGYGYTF. The entire variable domain, with the rest obtained from reference TRBV7-9 and TRBJ1-2, is as follows: DTGVSQNPRHKITKRGQNVTFRCDPISEHNRLYWYRQTLGQGPEFLTYFQNEAQLEKSRLLSDRFSAERPKGSFSTLEIQRTEQGDSAMYLCASSPGTGYGYTFGSGTRLTVV.

The sample holds a few counts of this clone. The chain joins TRBV5-4 to TRBJ1-1; 9 bases align to TRBD1. There are 14 residues in the CDR3. Germline loops: CDR1 SGHNT, CDR2 YYREEE (reference sequence). V lost 3 bases to trimming and J lost 4 bases; unmatched junction nucleotides: 4. CDR3 residues: CASSWGQGSTEAFF. DNA for the CDR3: TGTGCCAGCAGCTGGGGACAGGGAAGCACTGAAGCTTTCTTT.